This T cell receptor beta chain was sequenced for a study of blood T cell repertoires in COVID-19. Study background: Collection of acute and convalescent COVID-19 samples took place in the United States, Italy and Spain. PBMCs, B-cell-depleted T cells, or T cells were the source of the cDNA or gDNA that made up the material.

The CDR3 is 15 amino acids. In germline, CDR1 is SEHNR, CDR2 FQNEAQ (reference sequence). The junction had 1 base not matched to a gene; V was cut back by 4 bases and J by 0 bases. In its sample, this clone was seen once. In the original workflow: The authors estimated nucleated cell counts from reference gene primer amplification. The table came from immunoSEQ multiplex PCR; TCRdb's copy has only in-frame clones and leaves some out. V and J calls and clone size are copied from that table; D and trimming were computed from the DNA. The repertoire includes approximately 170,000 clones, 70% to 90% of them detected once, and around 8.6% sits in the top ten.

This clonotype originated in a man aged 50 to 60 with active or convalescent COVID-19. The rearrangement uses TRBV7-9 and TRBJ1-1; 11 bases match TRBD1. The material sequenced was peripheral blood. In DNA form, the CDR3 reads TGTGCCAGCAGCTCGGGACAGGGGGTGAACACTGAAGCTTTCTTT. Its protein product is CASSSGQGVNTEAFF.